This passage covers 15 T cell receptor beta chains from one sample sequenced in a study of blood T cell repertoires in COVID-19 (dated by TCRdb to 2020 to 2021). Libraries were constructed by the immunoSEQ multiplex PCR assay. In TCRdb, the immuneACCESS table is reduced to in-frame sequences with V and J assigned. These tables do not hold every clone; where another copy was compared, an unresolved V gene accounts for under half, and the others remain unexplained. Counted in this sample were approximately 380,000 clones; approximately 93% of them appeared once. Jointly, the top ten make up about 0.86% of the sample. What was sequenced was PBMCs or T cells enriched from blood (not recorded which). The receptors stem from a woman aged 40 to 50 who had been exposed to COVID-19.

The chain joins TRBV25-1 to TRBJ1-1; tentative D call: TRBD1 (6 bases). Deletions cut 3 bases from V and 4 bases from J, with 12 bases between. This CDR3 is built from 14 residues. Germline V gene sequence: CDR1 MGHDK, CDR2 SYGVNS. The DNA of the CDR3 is TGTGCCAGCAGTGATAGGGGGGGGAGCACTGAAGCTTTCTTT. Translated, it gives CASSDRGGSTEAFF.

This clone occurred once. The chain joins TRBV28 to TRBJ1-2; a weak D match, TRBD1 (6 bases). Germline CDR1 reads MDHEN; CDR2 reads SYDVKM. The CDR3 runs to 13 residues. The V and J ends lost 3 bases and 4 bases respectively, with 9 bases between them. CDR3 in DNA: TGTGCCAGCAGTTTTGGCAGGGGCTATGGCTACACCTTC. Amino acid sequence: CASSFGRGYGYTF.

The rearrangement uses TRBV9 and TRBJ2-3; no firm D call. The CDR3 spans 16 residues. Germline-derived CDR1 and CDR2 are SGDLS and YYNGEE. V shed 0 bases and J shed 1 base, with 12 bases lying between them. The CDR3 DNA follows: TGTGCCAGCAGCGTAGGAGGAGTGGCTCGCACAGATACGCAGTATTTT. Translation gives CASSVGGVARTDTQYF.

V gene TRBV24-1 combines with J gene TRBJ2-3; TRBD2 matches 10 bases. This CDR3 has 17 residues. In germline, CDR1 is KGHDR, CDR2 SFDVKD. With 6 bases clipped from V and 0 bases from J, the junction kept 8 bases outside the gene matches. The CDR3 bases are TGTGCCACCAGTCTAGCGGGAGTTGGGTCTAGCACAGATACGCAGTATTTT. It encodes CATSLAGVGSSTDTQYF.

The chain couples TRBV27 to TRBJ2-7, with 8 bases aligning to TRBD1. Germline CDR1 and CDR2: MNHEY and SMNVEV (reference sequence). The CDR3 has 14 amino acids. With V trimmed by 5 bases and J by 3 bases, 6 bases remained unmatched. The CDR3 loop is CASSPGTGVYEQYF. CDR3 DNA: TGTGCCAGCAGTCCTGGGACAGGTGTCTACGAGCAGTACTTC.

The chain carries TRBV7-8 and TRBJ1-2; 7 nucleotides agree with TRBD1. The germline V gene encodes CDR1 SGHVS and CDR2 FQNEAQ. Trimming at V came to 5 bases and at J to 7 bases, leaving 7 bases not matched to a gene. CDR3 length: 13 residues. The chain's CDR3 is CASSPQGTSGYTF. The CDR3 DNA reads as TGTGCCAGCAGCCCACAGGGGACCAGTGGCTACACCTTC.

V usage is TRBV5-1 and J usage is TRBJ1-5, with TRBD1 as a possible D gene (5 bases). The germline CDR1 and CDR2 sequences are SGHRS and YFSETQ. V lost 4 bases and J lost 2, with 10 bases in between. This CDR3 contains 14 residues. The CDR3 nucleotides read TGCGCCAGCAGCCAGATAGGGGGCAATCAGCCCCAGCATTTT. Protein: CASSQIGGNQPQHF.

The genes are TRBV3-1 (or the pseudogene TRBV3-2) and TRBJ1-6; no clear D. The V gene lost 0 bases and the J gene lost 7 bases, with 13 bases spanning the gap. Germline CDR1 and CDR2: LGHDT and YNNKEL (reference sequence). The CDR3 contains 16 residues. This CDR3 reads CASSQEWGGRNSPLHF. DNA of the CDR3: TGTGCCAGCAGCCAAGAGTGGGGAGGCAGAAATTCACCCCTCCACTTT.

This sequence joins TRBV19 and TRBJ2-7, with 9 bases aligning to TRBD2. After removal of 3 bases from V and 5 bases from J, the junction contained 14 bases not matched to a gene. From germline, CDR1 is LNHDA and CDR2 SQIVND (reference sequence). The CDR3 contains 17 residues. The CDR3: CASSITQGLAGYNEQYF. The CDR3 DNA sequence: TGTGCCAGTAGTATTACGCAAGGCCTAGCGGGATACAACGAGCAGTACTTC.

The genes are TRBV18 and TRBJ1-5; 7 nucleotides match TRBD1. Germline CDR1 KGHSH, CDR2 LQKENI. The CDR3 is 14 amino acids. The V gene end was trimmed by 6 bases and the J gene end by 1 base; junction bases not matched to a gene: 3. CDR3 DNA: TGTGCCAGCTCGGAGGGGGCAAGCAATCAGCCCCAGCATTTT. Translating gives CASSEGASNQPQHF. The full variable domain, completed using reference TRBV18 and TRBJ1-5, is NAGVMQNPRHLVRRRGQEARLRCSPMKGHSHVYWYRQLPEEGLKFMVYLQKENIIDESGMPKERFSAEFPKEGPSILRIQQVVRGDSAAYFCASSEGASNQPQHFGDGTRLSIL.

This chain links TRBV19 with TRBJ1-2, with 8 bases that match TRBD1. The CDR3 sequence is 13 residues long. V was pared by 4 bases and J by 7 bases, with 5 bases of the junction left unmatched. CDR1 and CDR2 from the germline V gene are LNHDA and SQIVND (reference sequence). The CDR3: CASSTAGGSGYTF. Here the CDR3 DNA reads TGTGCCAGTAGTACGGCAGGGGGCAGTGGCTACACCTTC.

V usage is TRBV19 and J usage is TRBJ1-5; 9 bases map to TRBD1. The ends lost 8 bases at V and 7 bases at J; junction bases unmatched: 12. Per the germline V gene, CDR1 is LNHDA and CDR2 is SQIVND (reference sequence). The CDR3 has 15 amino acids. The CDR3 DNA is TGTGCCAGTTCCCCGTGGGGACAGGGTAGGCAGCCCCAGCATTTT. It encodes CASSPWGQGRQPQHF.

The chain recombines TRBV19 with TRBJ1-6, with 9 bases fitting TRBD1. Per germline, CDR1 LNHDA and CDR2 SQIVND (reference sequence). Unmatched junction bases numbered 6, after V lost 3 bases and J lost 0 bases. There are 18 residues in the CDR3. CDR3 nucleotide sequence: TGTGCCAGTAGTATGGACGGGACAGGGAGCTCCTATAATTCACCCCTCCACTTT. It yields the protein CASSMDGTGSSYNSPLHF.

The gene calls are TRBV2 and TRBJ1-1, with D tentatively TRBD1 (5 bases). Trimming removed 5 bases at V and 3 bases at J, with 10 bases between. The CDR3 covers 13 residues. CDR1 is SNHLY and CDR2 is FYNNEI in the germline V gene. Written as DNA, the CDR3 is TGTGCCAGCAGTAGAGACAGTTACACTGAAGCTTTCTTT. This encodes CASSRDSYTEAFF.

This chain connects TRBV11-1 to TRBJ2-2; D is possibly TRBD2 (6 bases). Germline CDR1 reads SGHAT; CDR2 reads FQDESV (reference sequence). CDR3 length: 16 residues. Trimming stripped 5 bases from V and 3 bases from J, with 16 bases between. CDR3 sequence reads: CASSARRGLDTGELFF. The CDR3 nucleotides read TGTGCCAGCAGCGCCAGGAGGGGTTTGGACACCGGGGAGCTGTTTTTT.